This T cell receptor (beta chain) is drawn from a study of CD8 T cells in Susac syndrome. Reverse transcription of about 0.5 to 1 ug RNA was carried out with random hexamers. TCRdb independently ran MiXCR on the immunoSEQ multiplex PCR reads; one entry per CDR3 protein. The sample has some 130,000 distinct CDR3 sequences, around 94% seen once; the top ten hold approximately 0.12%. CD8+ and CD4+ blood T cells underwent TCR beta sequencing. The multiple sclerosis controls consisted of treatment-naive patients with relapsing-remitting disease, either stable or active. Sequencing was performed on CD4+ T cells from PBMCs. The receptor's source is a human donor with multiple sclerosis.

CDR3: CASRDPEGSNQPQHF. The CDR3 DNA reads as TGTGCCAGCAGAGACCCGGAGGGTAGCAATCAGCCCCAGCATTTT. V usage is TRBV6-2 or TRBV6-3 and J usage is TRBJ1-5, with D unresolved. V lost 6 bases to trimming and J lost 0 bases, with 12 bases between them. The germline V gene has CDR1 MNHEY and CDR2 SVGEGT. The CDR3 contains 15 residues.